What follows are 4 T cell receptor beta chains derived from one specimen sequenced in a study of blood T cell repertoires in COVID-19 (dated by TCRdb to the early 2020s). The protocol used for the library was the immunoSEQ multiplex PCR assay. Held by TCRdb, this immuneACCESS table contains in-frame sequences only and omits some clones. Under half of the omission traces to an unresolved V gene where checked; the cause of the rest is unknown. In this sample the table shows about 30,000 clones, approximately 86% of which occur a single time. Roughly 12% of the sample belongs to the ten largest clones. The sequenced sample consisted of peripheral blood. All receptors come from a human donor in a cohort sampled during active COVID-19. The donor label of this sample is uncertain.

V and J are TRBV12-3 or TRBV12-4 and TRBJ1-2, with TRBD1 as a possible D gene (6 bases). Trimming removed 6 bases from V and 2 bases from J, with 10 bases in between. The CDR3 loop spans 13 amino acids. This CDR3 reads CASSFTGNYGYTF. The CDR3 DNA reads TGTGCCAGCAGCTTTACAGGGAACTATGGCTACACCTTC.

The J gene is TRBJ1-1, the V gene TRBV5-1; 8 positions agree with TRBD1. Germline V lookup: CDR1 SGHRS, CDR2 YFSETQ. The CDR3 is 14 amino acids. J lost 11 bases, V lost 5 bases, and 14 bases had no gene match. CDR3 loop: CASSPLQGAGSAFF. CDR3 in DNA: TGCGCCAGCAGTCCCCTTCAGGGGGCTGGGTCGGCTTTCTTT.

As DNA, the CDR3 is TGCGCCAGCAGCTTGCGACAGTCTTCCTACAATGAGCAGTTCTTC. Translation gives CASSLRQSSYNEQFF. V usage is TRBV5-1 and J usage is TRBJ2-1; a weak D match, TRBD1 (5 bases). Trimming stripped 1 base from V and 1 base from J, with 9 bases between. The V gene's germline CDR1 is SGHRS and CDR2 YFSETQ. This CDR3 comprises 15 residues.

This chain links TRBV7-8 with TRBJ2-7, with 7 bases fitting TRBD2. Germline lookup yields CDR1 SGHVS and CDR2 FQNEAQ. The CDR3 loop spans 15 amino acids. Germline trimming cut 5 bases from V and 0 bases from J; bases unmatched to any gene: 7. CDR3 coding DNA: TGTGCCAGCAGCCCTCGGCGGGGGTTCTCCTACGAGCAGTACTTC. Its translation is CASSPRRGFSYEQYF.